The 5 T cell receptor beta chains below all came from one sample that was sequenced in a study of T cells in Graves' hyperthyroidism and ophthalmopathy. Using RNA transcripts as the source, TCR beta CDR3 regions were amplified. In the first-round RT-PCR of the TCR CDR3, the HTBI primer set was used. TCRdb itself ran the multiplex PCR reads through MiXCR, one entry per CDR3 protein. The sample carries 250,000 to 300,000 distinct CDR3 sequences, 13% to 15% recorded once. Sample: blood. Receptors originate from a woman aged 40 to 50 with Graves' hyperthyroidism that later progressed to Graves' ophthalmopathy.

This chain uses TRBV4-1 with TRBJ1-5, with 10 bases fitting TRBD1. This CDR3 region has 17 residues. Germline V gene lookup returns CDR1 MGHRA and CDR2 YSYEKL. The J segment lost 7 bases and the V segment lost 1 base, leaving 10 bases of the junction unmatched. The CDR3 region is CASSQVLTGGFKQPQHF. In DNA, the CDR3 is TGCGCCAGCAGCCAAGTCCTGACAGGGGGCTTCAAACAGCCCCAGCATTTT.

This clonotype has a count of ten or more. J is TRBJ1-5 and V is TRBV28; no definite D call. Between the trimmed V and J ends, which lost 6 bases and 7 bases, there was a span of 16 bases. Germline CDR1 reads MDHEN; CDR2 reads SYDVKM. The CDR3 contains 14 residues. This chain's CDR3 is CASSPPGLGQPQHF. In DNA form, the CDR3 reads TGTGCCAGCAGCCCCCCCGGGTTGGGGCAGCCCCAGCATTTT.

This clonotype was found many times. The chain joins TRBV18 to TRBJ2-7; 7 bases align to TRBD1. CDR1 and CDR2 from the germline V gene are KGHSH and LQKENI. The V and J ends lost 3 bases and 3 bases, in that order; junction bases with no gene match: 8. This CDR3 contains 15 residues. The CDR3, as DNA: TGTGCCAGCTCACCCGGGGACAGAATAAACTACGAGCAGTACTTC. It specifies CASSPGDRINYEQYF.

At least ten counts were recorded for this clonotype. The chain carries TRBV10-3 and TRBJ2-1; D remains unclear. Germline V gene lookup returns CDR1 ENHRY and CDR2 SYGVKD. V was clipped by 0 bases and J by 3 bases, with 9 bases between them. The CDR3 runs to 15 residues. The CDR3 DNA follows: TGTGCCATCAGTGAGTCAGGACCGAACTACAATGAGCAGTTCTTC. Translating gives CAISESGPNYNEQFF.

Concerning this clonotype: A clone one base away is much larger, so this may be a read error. CDR3 protein: CASSHIMGTDSPLHF. The CDR3, as DNA: TGTGCCAGCAGCCACATAATGGGAACTGATTCACCCCTCCACTTT. V usage is TRBV5-8 and J usage is TRBJ1-6, with unresolved D. The ends were cut back, 4 bases at V and 8 bases at J, with 16 bases in the middle. The CDR3 runs 15 residues. Germline values: CDR1 SGHTS, CDR2 YDEGEE.